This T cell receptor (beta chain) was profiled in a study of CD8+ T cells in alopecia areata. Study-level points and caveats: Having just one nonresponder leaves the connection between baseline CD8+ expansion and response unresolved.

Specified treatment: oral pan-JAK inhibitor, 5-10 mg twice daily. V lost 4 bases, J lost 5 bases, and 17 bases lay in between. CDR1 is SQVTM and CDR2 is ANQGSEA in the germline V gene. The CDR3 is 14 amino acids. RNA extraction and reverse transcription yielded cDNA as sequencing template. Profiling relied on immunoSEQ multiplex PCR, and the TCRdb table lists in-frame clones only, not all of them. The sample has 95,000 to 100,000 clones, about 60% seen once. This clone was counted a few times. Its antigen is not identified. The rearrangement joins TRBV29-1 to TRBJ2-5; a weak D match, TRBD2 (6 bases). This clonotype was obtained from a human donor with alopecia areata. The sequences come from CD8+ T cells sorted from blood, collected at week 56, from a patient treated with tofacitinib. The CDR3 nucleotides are TGCAGCGTTGGACCCCTGGAGGGATTGGAGACCCAGTACTTC. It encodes CSVGPLEGLETQYF.